This T cell receptor (beta chain) was identified during a study of cytomegalovirus exposure and HLA in healthy donors. The CDR3 consists of 15 residues. Germline V gene sequence: CDR1 ENHRY, CDR2 SYGVKD. Losses at the gene ends were 6 bases for V and 6 bases for J; bases not matched to a gene: 12. Regarding this clone: Its antigen is undetermined.

The PCR made use of 60 Vbeta and 13 Jbeta primers. Assay: immunoSEQ multiplex PCR; the TCRdb copy retains only in-frame clones and omits some. The table records about 200,000 clones, roughly 13% of them present only once. Regarding the study as a whole: Accurate prediction of most subjects' HLA-A and HLA-B alleles from TCR beta sequences was reported.

This chain links TRBV10-3 with TRBJ2-3; 7 bases align to TRBD2. The TCR comes from a man between 45 and 60 years old in good health and CMV-seropositive. Material: PBMCs. The CDR3 reads CAISGAAGVRDTQYF. CDR3 coding DNA: TGTGCCATCAGCGGTGCGGCGGGGGTGCGGGATACGCAGTATTTT.